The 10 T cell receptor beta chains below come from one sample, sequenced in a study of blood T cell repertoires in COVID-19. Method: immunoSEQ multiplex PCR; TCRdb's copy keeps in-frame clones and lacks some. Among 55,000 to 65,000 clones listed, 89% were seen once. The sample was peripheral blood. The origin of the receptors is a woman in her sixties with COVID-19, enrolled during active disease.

The CDR3 reads CASSLSAITGGEQYF. In nucleotides, the CDR3 is TGTGCCAGCAGCTTATCAGCCATTACAGGGGGGGAGCAGTACTTC. This rearrangement joins TRBV7-2 to TRBJ2-7, with 8 bases fitting TRBD1. The CDR3 contains 15 residues. The germline gives CDR1 SGHTA, CDR2 FQGNSA. Trimming at V came to 2 bases and at J to 7 bases, leaving 10 bases not matched to a gene.

This CDR3 is CASSLAPGQSNEKLFF. CDR3 sequence (DNA): TGTGCCAGCAGCTTGGCACCGGGACAGAGTAATGAAAAACTGTTTTTT. The J gene is TRBJ1-4, the V gene TRBV5-4; the match to TRBD1 covers 7 bases. The V gene end was trimmed by 0 bases and the J gene end by 4 bases; junction bases not matched to a gene: 6. The CDR3 covers 16 residues. Per the germline V gene, CDR1 is SGHNT and CDR2 is YYREEE (reference sequence). Full variable domain (missing parts from reference TRBV5-4 and TRBJ1-4): ETGVTQSPTHLIKTRGQQVTLRCSSQSGHNTVSWYQQALGQGPQFIFQYYREEENGRGNFPPRFSGLQFPNYSSELNVNALELDDSALYLCASSLAPGQSNEKLFFGSGTQLSVL.

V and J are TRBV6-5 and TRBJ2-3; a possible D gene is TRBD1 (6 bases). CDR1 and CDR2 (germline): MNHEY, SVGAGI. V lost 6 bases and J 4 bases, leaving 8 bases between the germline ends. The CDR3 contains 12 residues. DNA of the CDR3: TGTGCCAGCAGGGACAGCTCAGATACGCAGTATTTT. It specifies CASRDSSDTQYF.

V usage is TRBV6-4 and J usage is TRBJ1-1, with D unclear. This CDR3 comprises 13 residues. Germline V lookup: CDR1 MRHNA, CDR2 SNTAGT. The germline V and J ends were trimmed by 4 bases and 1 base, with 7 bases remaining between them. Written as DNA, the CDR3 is TGTGCCAGCAGTGCGGACTGGAACACTGAAGCTTTCTTT. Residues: CASSADWNTEAFF.

The CDR3 DNA reads TGTGCCATCAGAGCTCAGGTGGAGGGTCCCCAGCATTTT. Its translation: CAIRAQVEGPQHF. V gene TRBV10-3 combines with J gene TRBJ1-5; D remains unclear. CDR3 size: 13 residues. The germline V and J ends were trimmed by 6 bases and 10 bases, with 16 bases remaining between them. Germline CDR1 is ENHRY and CDR2 is SYGVKD.

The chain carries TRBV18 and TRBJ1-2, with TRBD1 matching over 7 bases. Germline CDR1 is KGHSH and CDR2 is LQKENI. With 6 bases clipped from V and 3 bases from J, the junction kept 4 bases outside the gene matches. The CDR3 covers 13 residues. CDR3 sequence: CASSPGTDYGYTF. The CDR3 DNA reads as TGTGCCAGCTCTCCCGGGACAGACTATGGCTACACCTTC.

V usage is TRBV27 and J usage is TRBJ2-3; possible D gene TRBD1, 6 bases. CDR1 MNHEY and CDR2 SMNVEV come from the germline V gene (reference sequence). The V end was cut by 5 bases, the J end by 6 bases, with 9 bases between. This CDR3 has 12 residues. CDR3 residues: CASSARGDTQYF. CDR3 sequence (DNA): TGTGCCAGCAGTGCCAGGGGTGATACGCAGTATTTT.

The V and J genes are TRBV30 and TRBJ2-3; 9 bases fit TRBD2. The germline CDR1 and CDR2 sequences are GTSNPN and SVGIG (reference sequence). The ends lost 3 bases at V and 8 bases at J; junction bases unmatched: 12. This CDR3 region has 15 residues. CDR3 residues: CAWSGSGGPGGTQYF. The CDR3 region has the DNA TGTGCCTGGAGCGGTAGCGGGGGCCCGGGAGGTACGCAGTATTTT.

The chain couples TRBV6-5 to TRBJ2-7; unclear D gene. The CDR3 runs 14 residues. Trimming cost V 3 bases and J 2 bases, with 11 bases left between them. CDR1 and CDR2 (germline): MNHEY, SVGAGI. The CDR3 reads CASSYYGETYEQYF. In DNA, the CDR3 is TGTGCCAGCAGTTATTACGGTGAAACCTACGAGCAGTACTTC.

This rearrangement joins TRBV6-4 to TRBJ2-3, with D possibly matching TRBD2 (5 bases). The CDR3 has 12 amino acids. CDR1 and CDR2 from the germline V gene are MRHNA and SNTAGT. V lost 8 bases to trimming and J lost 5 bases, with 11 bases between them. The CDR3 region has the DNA TGTGCCAGCCCACGGGGAGAAGATACGCAGTATTTT. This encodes CASPRGEDTQYF.